A selection of T cell receptor beta chains follows, all from one sample in a study of blood T cell repertoires in COVID-19. Profiled with immunoSEQ multiplex PCR; TCRdb holds only in-frame clones, not every one. The sample includes over 65,000 clones, approximately 87% seen only once; the top ten take 0.85% to 1.2%. The sequencing sample was made of peripheral blood. The receptors derive from a human donor in a cohort sampled during active COVID-19. Each CDR3 is given with its conserved first and last residue. Each record gives: clone size, D gene, J gene, V gene, CDR3 DNA, CDR3 protein. D genes are given only for firm matches. Not every row has a clone size; where given, it reads once, few, many or a size class.

clone_size: few
d_call: .
j_call: TRBJ2-5
v_call: TRBV13
cdr3_nt: TGTGCCAGCAGCATCCGGGACTTCCAAGAGACCCAGTACTTC
cdr3_aa: CASSIRDFQETQYF

clone_size: .
d_call: .
j_call: TRBJ1-4
v_call: TRBV6-5
cdr3_nt: TGTGCCAGCAGTCGGACAGAAAATGAAAAACTGTTTTTT
cdr3_aa: CASSRTENEKLFF

clone_size: .
d_call: .
j_call: TRBJ2-6
v_call: TRBV7-6
cdr3_nt: TGTGCCAGCAGCTTCAGGGTTCCCTCTGGGGCCAACGTCCTGACTTTC
cdr3_aa: CASSFRVPSGANVLTF

clone_size: .
d_call: TRBD1
j_call: TRBJ1-2
v_call: TRBV25-1
cdr3_nt: TGTGCCAGCAGTCCCCACCGACAGGGTAACTATGGCTACACCTTC
cdr3_aa: CASSPHRQGNYGYTF

clone_size: .
d_call: TRBD1
j_call: TRBJ1-6
v_call: TRBV7-2
cdr3_nt: TGTGCCAGCAGCTTGGGACAGGATTCACCCCTCCACTTT
cdr3_aa: CASSLGQDSPLHF

clone_size: .
d_call: .
j_call: TRBJ2-5
v_call: TRBV28
cdr3_nt: TGTGCCAGCAGCAACGACTTTTTTCAAGAGACCCAGTACTTC
cdr3_aa: CASSNDFFQETQYF

clone_size: .
d_call: TRBD1
j_call: TRBJ2-3
v_call: TRBV7-7
cdr3_nt: TGTGCTAGCAGCTTAGGGACAGCGTCGGATGGCACAGATACGCAGTATTTT
cdr3_aa: CASSLGTASDGTDTQYF

clone_size: .
d_call: .
j_call: TRBJ2-2
v_call: TRBV7-3
cdr3_nt: TGTGCCAGCAGCTCGCGGGGCGGGGAGCTGTTTTTT
cdr3_aa: CASSSRGGELFF

clone_size: .
d_call: TRBD1
j_call: TRBJ2-2
v_call: TRBV4-2
cdr3_nt: TGTGCCAGCAGCCAAGATACAGGACAGGGGGTGACAACCCGGAACACCGGGGAGCTGTTTTTT
cdr3_aa: CASSQDTGQGVTTRNTGELFF

clone_size: .
d_call: TRBD1
j_call: TRBJ2-7
v_call: TRBV9
cdr3_nt: TGTGCCAGCAGCGTAGGAGGGACAGGGGGGGGGTACGAGCAGTACTTC
cdr3_aa: CASSVGGTGGGYEQYF

clone_size: .
d_call: TRBD1
j_call: TRBJ2-2
v_call: TRBV27
cdr3_nt: TGTGCCAGCAGTTCACGAGGGGACAGCGGGGAGCTGTTTTTT
cdr3_aa: CASSSRGDSGELFF

clone_size: .
d_call: .
j_call: TRBJ2-7
v_call: TRBV6-6
cdr3_nt: TGTGCCAGCAGTTACTCGGGGAGCTCCTACGAGCAGTACTTC
cdr3_aa: CASSYSGSSYEQYF

clone_size: .
d_call: .
j_call: TRBJ2-5
v_call: TRBV7-3
cdr3_nt: TGTGCCAGCAGCTCAAGCGGTGGAGGAGAGACCCAGTACTTC
cdr3_aa: CASSSSGGGETQYF

clone_size: .
d_call: TRBD1
j_call: TRBJ2-7
v_call: TRBV18
cdr3_nt: TGTGCCAGCTCGCAATCAGGGGGTTTGTACGAGCAGTACTTC
cdr3_aa: CASSQSGGLYEQYF

clone_size: .
d_call: .
j_call: TRBJ2-3
v_call: TRBV19
cdr3_nt: TGTGCCAGTAGTATAGAACGAGCGGACACAGATACGCAGTATTTT
cdr3_aa: CASSIERADTDTQYF

clone_size: .
d_call: TRBD1
j_call: TRBJ1-1
v_call: TRBV4-1
cdr3_nt: TGCGCCAGCAGCCACCAACCCGGACAGGGGAAAGACACTGAAGCTTTCTTT
cdr3_aa: CASSHQPGQGKDTEAFF

clone_size: .
d_call: .
j_call: TRBJ1-1
v_call: TRBV12-3/TRBV12-4
cdr3_nt: TGTGCCAGCAGCCAGGGGCATCACACTGAAGCTTTCTTT
cdr3_aa: CASSQGHHTEAFF

clone_size: medium-sized
d_call: .
j_call: TRBJ1-2
v_call: TRBV4-2
cdr3_nt: TGTGCCAGCAGCCAACCACAGTCCCCTAACTATGGCTACACCTTC
cdr3_aa: CASSQPQSPNYGYTF

clone_size: .
d_call: TRBD1
j_call: TRBJ1-1
v_call: TRBV7-8
cdr3_nt: TGTGCCAGCAGCCGTGAGCCCAGGGGGCGAGTTGCTGAAGCTTTCTTT
cdr3_aa: CASSREPRGRVAEAFF

clone_size: .
d_call: TRBD1
j_call: TRBJ2-7
v_call: TRBV7-9
cdr3_nt: TGTGCCAGCAGCTTCCGGACAGGGGGCTACGAGCAGTACTTC
cdr3_aa: CASSFRTGGYEQYF

clone_size: .
d_call: .
j_call: TRBJ1-1
v_call: TRBV20-1
cdr3_nt: TGCAGTGCCCCAGGAAGGACTGAAGCTTTCTTT
cdr3_aa: CSAPGRTEAFF

clone_size: few
d_call: TRBD2
j_call: TRBJ2-7
v_call: TRBV18
cdr3_nt: TGTGCCAGCTCACTAGCGGGAGGACTCTCCTACGAGCAGTACTTC
cdr3_aa: CASSLAGGLSYEQYF

clone_size: .
d_call: .
j_call: TRBJ1-5
v_call: TRBV15
cdr3_nt: TGTGCCACCAGCAGAGATTCGAACACAGGGATCGGCAATCAGCCCCAGCATTTT
cdr3_aa: CATSRDSNTGIGNQPQHF

clone_size: .
d_call: .
j_call: TRBJ2-7
v_call: TRBV10-3
cdr3_nt: TGTGCCATCAGCCCGGGTCCCACCTACGAGCAGTACTTC
cdr3_aa: CAISPGPTYEQYF

clone_size: .
d_call: .
j_call: TRBJ2-1
v_call: TRBV7-9
cdr3_nt: TGTGCCAGCAGCAAAAGCGACAGGAAGTTCTCCTACAATGAGCAGTTCTTC
cdr3_aa: CASSKSDRKFSYNEQFF

clone_size: .
d_call: TRBD1
j_call: TRBJ1-4
v_call: TRBV15
cdr3_nt: TGTGCCACCAGCACCCGACAGGGTCCTAATGAAAAACTGTTTTTT
cdr3_aa: CATSTRQGPNEKLFF

clone_size: .
d_call: TRBD1
j_call: TRBJ1-4
v_call: TRBV25-1
cdr3_nt: TGTGCCAGCAGTTCTTGGACAGGGAATGAAAAACTGTTTTTT
cdr3_aa: CASSSWTGNEKLFF

clone_size: .
d_call: TRBD2
j_call: TRBJ2-1
v_call: TRBV9
cdr3_nt: TGTGCCAGCAGCGTAGCGCTGGCGGGAGGCCCCTACAATGAGCAGTTCTTC
cdr3_aa: CASSVALAGGPYNEQFF

clone_size: .
d_call: .
j_call: TRBJ2-3
v_call: TRBV6-5
cdr3_nt: TGTGCCAGCAGTTTTACAGGGGAGGCCACAGATACGCAGTATTTT
cdr3_aa: CASSFTGEATDTQYF

clone_size: .
d_call: TRBD2
j_call: TRBJ2-1
v_call: TRBV27
cdr3_nt: TGTGCCAGCAGTCGTAGTTCCCCGGGGACTAGCAGCTACAATGAGCAGTTCTTC
cdr3_aa: CASSRSSPGTSSYNEQFF

clone_size: .
d_call: .
j_call: TRBJ1-2
v_call: TRBV29-1
cdr3_nt: TGCAGCGTCGCAGGGGATCGGTATGGCTACACCTTC
cdr3_aa: CSVAGDRYGYTF

clone_size: .
d_call: .
j_call: TRBJ1-2
v_call: TRBV5-4
cdr3_nt: TGTGCCAGCTCCGGGGAAAAGCCTACCTATGGCTACACCTTC
cdr3_aa: CASSGEKPTYGYTF

clone_size: few
d_call: TRBD1
j_call: TRBJ1-6
v_call: TRBV7-9
cdr3_nt: TGTGCCAGCAGCTCAGTACAGGGGAGCAATTCACCCCTCCACTTT
cdr3_aa: CASSSVQGSNSPLHF

clone_size: .
d_call: .
j_call: TRBJ2-1
v_call: TRBV3-1/TRBV3-2
cdr3_nt: TGTGCCAGCAGCCAAGGCATAGGGGAAGACCCCACACAGTTCTTC
cdr3_aa: CASSQGIGEDPTQFF

clone_size: .
d_call: .
j_call: TRBJ1-4
v_call: TRBV30
cdr3_nt: TGTGCCTGGAGTGTTGGATTTCTACAGGGAGATGAAAAACTGTTTTTT
cdr3_aa: CAWSVGFLQGDEKLFF

clone_size: .
d_call: .
j_call: TRBJ2-1
v_call: TRBV28
cdr3_nt: TGTGCCAGCAGTTTAAGGGGCTCAGGGAATGAGCAGTTCTTC
cdr3_aa: CASSLRGSGNEQFF

clone_size: .
d_call: .
j_call: TRBJ2-7
v_call: TRBV19
cdr3_nt: TGTGCCACCGCTACAGGGTTTAGCTCCTACGAGCAGTACTTC
cdr3_aa: CATATGFSSYEQYF

clone_size: once
d_call: TRBD2
j_call: TRBJ2-1
v_call: TRBV5-1
cdr3_nt: TGCGCCAGCAGCTTGGTGGCGACTAGCGGGAGGGGGTACAATGAGCAGTTCTTC
cdr3_aa: CASSLVATSGRGYNEQFF

clone_size: .
d_call: TRBD2
j_call: TRBJ2-5
v_call: TRBV11-2
cdr3_nt: TGTGCCAGCAGCTTAGTAGGGACTACGGGTCAAGAGACCCAGTACTTC
cdr3_aa: CASSLVGTTGQETQYF

clone_size: .
d_call: TRBD1
j_call: TRBJ1-2
v_call: TRBV7-9
cdr3_nt: TGTGCCAGCAGCACGCAGGGGGTTCTTATTTATGGCTACACCTTC
cdr3_aa: CASSTQGVLIYGYTF

clone_size: once
d_call: .
j_call: TRBJ2-1
v_call: TRBV2
cdr3_nt: TGTGCCAGCAGTGAACAGGGACTCAACTACAATGAGCAGTTCTTC
cdr3_aa: CASSEQGLNYNEQFF

clone_size: once
d_call: TRBD1
j_call: TRBJ1-5
v_call: TRBV28
cdr3_nt: TGTGCCAGCAGTTTTGCCGCCGGGACAGGGGTCAGGCAGCCCCAGCATTTT
cdr3_aa: CASSFAAGTGVRQPQHF

clone_size: .
d_call: TRBD2
j_call: TRBJ2-7
v_call: TRBV2
cdr3_nt: TGTGCCAGCAGTAAGGGACTAGCGGGACCCTACGAGCAGTACTTC
cdr3_aa: CASSKGLAGPYEQYF

clone_size: .
d_call: TRBD2
j_call: TRBJ2-1
v_call: TRBV2
cdr3_nt: TGTGCCAGCAGGACCCACAGCGGGAGGAACTCCTACAATGAGCAGTTCTTC
cdr3_aa: CASRTHSGRNSYNEQFF

clone_size: .
d_call: .
j_call: TRBJ2-3
v_call: TRBV6-1
cdr3_nt: TGTGCCAGCAGTGAATTAAGTGCGAGAAGCACAGATACGCAGTATTTT
cdr3_aa: CASSELSARSTDTQYF

clone_size: .
d_call: TRBD2
j_call: TRBJ2-1
v_call: TRBV5-1
cdr3_nt: TGCGCCAGCAGCTGGGAGGGTGAGCAGTTCTTC
cdr3_aa: CASSWEGEQFF

clone_size: .
d_call: TRBD2
j_call: TRBJ2-2
v_call: TRBV5-1
cdr3_nt: TGCGCCAGCAACCCTTCCGGGACTAGCGGGAGTATCGGGGAGCTGTTTTTT
cdr3_aa: CASNPSGTSGSIGELFF

clone_size: .
d_call: TRBD2
j_call: TRBJ2-1
v_call: TRBV29-1
cdr3_nt: TGCAGCGTTGAAGGGGGACTAGCGGGAGCTGGGAATGAGCAGTTCTTC
cdr3_aa: CSVEGGLAGAGNEQFF

clone_size: once
d_call: .
j_call: TRBJ1-2
v_call: TRBV30
cdr3_nt: TGTGCCTGGAGTGTATCCCGGTCCTACACCTTC
cdr3_aa: CAWSVSRSYTF

clone_size: once
d_call: TRBD1
j_call: TRBJ1-1
v_call: TRBV28
cdr3_nt: TGTGCCAGCAGTTCGCCTCGGAACAGGGGGCGCAGGAACACTGAAGCTTTCTTT
cdr3_aa: CASSSPRNRGRRNTEAFF

clone_size: .
d_call: .
j_call: TRBJ1-5
v_call: TRBV30
cdr3_nt: TGTGCCTGGAGTGCATCAGGGGCGAGCAATCAGCCCCAGCATTTT
cdr3_aa: CAWSASGASNQPQHF

clone_size: medium-sized
d_call: TRBD2
j_call: TRBJ2-2
v_call: TRBV18
cdr3_nt: TGTGCCAGCTCCCGACTAGCGGGAGGAAAAGCGAACACCGGGGAGCTGTTTTTT
cdr3_aa: CASSRLAGGKANTGELFF

clone_size: .
d_call: .
j_call: TRBJ1-1
v_call: TRBV6-1
cdr3_nt: TGTGCCAGCAGTGACAGGGTTGAAGCTTTCTTT
cdr3_aa: CASSDRVEAFF